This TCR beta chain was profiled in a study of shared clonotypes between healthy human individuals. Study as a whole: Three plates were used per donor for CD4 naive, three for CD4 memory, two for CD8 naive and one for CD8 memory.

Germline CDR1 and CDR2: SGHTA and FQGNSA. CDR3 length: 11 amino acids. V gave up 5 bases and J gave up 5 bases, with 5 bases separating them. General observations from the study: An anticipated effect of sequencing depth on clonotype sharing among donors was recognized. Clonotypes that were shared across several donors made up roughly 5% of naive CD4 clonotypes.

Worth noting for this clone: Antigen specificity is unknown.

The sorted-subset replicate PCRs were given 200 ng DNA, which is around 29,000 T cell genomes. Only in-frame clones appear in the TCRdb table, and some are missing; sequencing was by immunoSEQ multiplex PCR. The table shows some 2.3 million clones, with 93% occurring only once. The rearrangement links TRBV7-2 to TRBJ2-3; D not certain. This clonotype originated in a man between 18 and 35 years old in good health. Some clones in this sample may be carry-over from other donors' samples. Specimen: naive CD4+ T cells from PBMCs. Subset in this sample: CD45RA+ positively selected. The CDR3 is CASSEEDTQYF. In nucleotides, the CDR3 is TGTGCCAGCAGCGAAGAAGATACGCAGTATTTT. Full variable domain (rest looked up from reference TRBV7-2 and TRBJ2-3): GAGVSQSPSNKVTEKGKDVELRCDPISGHTALYWYRQSLGQGLEFLIYFQGNSAPDKSGLPSDRFSAERTGGSVSTLTIQRTQQEDSAVYLCASSEEDTQYFGPGTRLTVL.